The T cell receptor beta chain described here comes from a study of cytomegalovirus exposure and HLA in healthy donors. Overall study context: Researchers previously reported finding 90 million to 130 million unique TCR beta sequences from roughly 180 million T cells.

Remarks on this clone: Antigen specificity is unknown.

The CDR3 contains 18 residues. The V end lost 3 bases, the J end lost 0 bases, and 18 bases lay between the germline ends. Germline lookup yields CDR1 SNHLY and CDR2 FYNNEI. The study sampled nominally healthy donors, though unrecorded immune exposures were likely. Study outcomes and limitations: Cytomegalovirus-associated TCR beta chains were listed, numbering 150 to 200. Earlier analysis yielded a pattern in which most TCR beta V segments were productive about 90% or about 30% of the time.

The PCR used 60 Vbeta and 13 Jbeta primers. Sequenced by immunoSEQ multiplex PCR; TCRdb stores in-frame clones only, minus some. The sample carries approximately 160,000 clones, around 72% recorded once. Sequenced material: PBMCs. The V gene is TRBV2, the J gene TRBJ1-3, with no clear D. This TCR was recovered from a woman aged 40-49 years in good health and CMV-seropositive. The CDR3 loop reads CASSDAGRERVSGNTIYF. DNA for the CDR3: TGTGCCAGCAGTGACGCCGGGAGGGAGCGGGTCTCTGGAAACACCATATATTTT.